The 5 T cell receptor beta chains below all came from one sample that was sequenced in a study of T-cell reconstitution after alpha-beta-depleted transplantation in children. Unique molecular identifiers were used to barcode this TCRbeta library. TCRdb processed the PCR reads anew with MiXCR; each CDR3 protein has one entry. The repertoire holds roughly 180,000 distinct CDR3 sequences, with more than 9.5% as singletons. The sequencing used PBMCs, collected before TCRalphabeta/CD19-depleted stem cell transplant. These receptors were obtained from a boy between 2 and 10 years old with acute myeloid leukemia, due to receive a stem cell transplant.

Many counts were recorded for this clonotype. Here the CDR3 reads CSARDSSGTGPYNSPLHF. The DNA for the CDR3 is TGCAGTGCTAGAGATTCCTCCGGGACAGGGCCCTATAATTCACCCCTCCACTTT. The chain uses TRBV20-1 and TRBJ1-6; 9 bases fit TRBD1. With 0 bases clipped from V and 2 bases from J, the junction kept 8 bases outside the gene matches. CDR3 length equals 18 residues. Germline assignment: CDR1 DFQATT and CDR2 SNEGSKA (reference sequence).

This clonotype was seen ten or more times. The gene calls are TRBV7-8 and TRBJ1-4; no reliable D call. With 1 base removed from V and 8 bases from J, the gap between germline ends came to 20 bases. Germline-derived CDR1 and CDR2 are SGHVS and FQNEAQ. This CDR3 contains 17 residues. In DNA form, the CDR3 reads TGTGCCAGCAGCTTAGGTAGCAGAATAAGCTTTGGGGAAAAACTGTTTTTT. It yields the protein CASSLGSRISFGEKLFF.

This clonotype was seen many times. V usage is TRBV11-2 and J usage is TRBJ1-4; tentative D call: TRBD1 (6 bases). The length of the CDR3 is 15 residues. Germline CDR1 SGHAT, CDR2 FQNNGV. V was clipped by 5 bases and J by 8 bases, with 18 bases between them. CDR3 nucleotides: TGTGCCAGCAGCGGAAGGGGACATGGGGTGGAAAAACTGTTTTTT. Its protein product is CASSGRGHGVEKLFF.

The sample holds many counts of this clonotype. The chain has TRBV6-5 and TRBJ1-4; D uncertain. V was cut by 6 bases and J by 10 bases, with 12 bases left in between. This CDR3 has 12 amino acids. Germline assignment: CDR1 MNHEY and CDR2 SVGAGI. CDR3 sequence (DNA): TGTGCCAGCAGCCCGGAATATGGAAAACTGTTTTTT. It codes for CASSPEYGKLFF.

The rearrangement links TRBV28 to TRBJ2-7, with a possible D match to TRBD1 (5 bases). The germline V gene encodes CDR1 MDHEN and CDR2 SYDVKM. This CDR3 is 13 amino acids long. Here the CDR3 reads CASSPGLSCEQYV. CDR3 DNA sequence: TGTGCCAGCAGCCCAGGGCTCTCCTGCGAGCAGTACGTC.